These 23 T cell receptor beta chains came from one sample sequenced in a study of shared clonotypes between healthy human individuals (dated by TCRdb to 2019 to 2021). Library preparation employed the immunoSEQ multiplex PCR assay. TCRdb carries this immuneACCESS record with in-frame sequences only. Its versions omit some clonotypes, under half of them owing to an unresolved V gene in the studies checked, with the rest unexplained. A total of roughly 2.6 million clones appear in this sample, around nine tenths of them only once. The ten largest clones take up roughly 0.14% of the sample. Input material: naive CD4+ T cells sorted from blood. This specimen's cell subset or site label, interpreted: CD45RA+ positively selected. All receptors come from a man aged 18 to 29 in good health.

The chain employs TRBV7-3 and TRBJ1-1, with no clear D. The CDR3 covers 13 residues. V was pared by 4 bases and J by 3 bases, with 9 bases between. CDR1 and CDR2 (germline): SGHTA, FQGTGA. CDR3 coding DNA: TGTGCCAGCAGCTCGTCCACTTACACTGAAGCTTTCTTT. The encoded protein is CASSSSTYTEAFF.

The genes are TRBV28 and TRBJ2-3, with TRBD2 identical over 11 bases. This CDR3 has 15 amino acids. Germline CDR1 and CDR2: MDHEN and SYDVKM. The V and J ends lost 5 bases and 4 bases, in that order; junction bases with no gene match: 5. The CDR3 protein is CASSPSGGFADTQYF. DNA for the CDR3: TGTGCCAGCAGTCCTAGCGGGGGGTTCGCAGATACGCAGTATTTT.

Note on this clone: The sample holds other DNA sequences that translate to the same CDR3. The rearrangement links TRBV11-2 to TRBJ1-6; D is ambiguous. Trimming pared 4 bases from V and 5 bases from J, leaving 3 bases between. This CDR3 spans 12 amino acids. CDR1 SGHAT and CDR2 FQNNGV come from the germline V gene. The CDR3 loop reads CASSSHNSPLHF. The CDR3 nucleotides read TGTGCCAGCAGCTCGCATAATTCACCCCTCCACTTT. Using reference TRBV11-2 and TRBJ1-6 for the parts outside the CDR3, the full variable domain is EAGVAQSPRYKIIEKRQSVAFWCNPISGHATLYWYQQILGQGPKLLIQFQNNGVVDDSQLPKDRFSAERLKGVDSTLKIQPAKLEDSAVYLCASSSHNSPLHFGNGTRLTVT.

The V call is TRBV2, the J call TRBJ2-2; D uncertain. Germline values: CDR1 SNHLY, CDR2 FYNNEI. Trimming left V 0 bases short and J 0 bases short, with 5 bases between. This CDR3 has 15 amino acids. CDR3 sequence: CASSEARTNTGELFF. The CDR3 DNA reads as TGTGCCAGCAGTGAAGCCAGGACGAACACCGGGGAGCTGTTTTTT. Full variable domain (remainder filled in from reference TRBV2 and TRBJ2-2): EPEVTQTPSHQVTQMGQEVILRCVPISNHLYFYWYRQILGQKVEFLVSFYNNEISEKSEIFDDQFSVERPDGSNFTLKIRSTKLEDSAMYFCASSEARTNTGELFFGEGSRLTVL.

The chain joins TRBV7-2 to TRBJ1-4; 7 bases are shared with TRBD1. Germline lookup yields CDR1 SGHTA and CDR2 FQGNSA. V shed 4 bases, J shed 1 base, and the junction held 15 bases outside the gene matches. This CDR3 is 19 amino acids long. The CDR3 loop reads CASSSTATGFAVTNEKLFF. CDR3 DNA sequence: TGTGCCAGCAGCTCCACCGCGACAGGGTTTGCGGTAACTAATGAAAAACTGTTTTTT.

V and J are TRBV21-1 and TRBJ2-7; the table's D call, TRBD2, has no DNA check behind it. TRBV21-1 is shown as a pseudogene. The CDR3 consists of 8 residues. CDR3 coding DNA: TGTGCCAGCAGCAAGGAGGTTTTC. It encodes CASSKEVF.

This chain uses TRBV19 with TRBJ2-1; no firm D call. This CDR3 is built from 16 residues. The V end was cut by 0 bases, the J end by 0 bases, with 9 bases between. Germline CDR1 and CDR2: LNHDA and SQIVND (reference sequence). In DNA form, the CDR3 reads TGTGCCAGTAGTATAGAAGGTCGGAACTCCTACAATGAGCAGTTCTTC. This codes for CASSIEGRNSYNEQFF.

CDR3 sequence reads: CASGRPSTDTQYF. In DNA, the CDR3 is TGTGCTAGTGGCCGGCCTAGCACAGATACGCAGTATTTT. The chain uses TRBV12-5 and TRBJ2-3, with D hard to call. V was pared by 6 bases and J by 0 bases, with 7 bases between. The germline V gene has CDR1 LGHNT and CDR2 FRNRAP. The CDR3 is 13 amino acids.

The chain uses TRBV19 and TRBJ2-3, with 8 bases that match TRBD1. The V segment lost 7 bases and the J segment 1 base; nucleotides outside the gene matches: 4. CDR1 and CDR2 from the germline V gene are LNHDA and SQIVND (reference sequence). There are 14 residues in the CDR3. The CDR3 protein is CASNPTGGTDTQYF. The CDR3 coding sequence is TGTGCCAGTAATCCGACAGGGGGCACAGATACGCAGTATTTT.

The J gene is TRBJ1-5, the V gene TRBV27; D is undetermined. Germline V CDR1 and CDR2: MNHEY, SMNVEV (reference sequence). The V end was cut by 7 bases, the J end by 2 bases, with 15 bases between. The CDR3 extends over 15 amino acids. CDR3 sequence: CASKETSWGNQPQHF. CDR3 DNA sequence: TGTGCCAGCAAAGAGACTTCTTGGGGCAATCAGCCCCAGCATTTT.

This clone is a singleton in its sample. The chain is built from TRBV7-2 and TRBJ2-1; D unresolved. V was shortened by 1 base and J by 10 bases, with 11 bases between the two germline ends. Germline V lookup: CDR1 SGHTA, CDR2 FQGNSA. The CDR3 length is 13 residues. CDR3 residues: CASSLVGVWEQFF. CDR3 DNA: TGTGCCAGCAGCTTAGTTGGGGTGTGGGAGCAGTTCTTC.

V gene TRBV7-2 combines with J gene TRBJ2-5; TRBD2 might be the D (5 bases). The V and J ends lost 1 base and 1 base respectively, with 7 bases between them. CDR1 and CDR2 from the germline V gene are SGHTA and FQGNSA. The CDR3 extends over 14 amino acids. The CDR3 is CASSLGSAQETQYF. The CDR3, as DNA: TGTGCCAGCAGCTTAGGTAGCGCCCAAGAGACCCAGTACTTC.

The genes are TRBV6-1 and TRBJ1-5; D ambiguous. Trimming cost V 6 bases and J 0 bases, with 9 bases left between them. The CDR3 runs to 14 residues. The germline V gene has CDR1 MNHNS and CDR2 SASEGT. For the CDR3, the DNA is TGTGCCAGCAGCCTGATTTATAGCAATCAGCCCCAGCATTTT. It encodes CASSLIYSNQPQHF.

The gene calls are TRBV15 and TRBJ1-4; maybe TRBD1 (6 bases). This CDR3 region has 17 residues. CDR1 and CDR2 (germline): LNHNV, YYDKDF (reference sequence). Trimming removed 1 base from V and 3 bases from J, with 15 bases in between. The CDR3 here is CATSRGTETLANEKLFF. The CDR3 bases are TGTGCCACCAGCAGAGGGACAGAAACTCTTGCTAATGAAAAACTGTTTTTT.

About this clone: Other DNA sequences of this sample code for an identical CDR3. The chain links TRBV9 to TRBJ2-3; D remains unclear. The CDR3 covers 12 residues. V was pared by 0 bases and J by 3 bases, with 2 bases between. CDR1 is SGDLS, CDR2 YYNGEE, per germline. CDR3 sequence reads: CASSVATDTQYF. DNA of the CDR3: TGTGCCAGCAGCGTAGCGACAGATACGCAGTATTTT.

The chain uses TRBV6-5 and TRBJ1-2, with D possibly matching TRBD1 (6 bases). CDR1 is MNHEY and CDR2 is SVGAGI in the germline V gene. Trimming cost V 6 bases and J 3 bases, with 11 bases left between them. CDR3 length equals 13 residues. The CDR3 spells CASRNQGYYGYTF. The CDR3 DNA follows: TGTGCCAGCAGAAATCAGGGGTACTATGGCTACACCTTC.

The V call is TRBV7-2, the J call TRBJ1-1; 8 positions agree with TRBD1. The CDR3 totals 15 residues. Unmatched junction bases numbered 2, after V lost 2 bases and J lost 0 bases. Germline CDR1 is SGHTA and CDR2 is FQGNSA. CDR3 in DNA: TGTGCCAGCAGCTTAACGACAGGGGTGAACACTGAAGCTTTCTTT. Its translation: CASSLTTGVNTEAFF. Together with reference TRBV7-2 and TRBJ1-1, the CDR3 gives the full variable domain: GAGVSQSPSNKVTEKGKDVELRCDPISGHTALYWYRQSLGQGLEFLIYFQGNSAPDKSGLPSDRFSAERTGGSVSTLTIQRTQQEDSAVYLCASSLTTGVNTEAFFGQGTRLTVV.

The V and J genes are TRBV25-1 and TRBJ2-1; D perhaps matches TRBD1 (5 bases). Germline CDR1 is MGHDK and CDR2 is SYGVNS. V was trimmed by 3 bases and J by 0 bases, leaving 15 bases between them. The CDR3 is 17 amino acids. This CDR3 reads CASSDAGVTDSYNEQFF. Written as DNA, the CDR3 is TGTGCCAGCAGTGATGCCGGTGTGACAGACTCCTACAATGAGCAGTTCTTC.

CDR3 nucleotide sequence: TGCGCCAGCAGCCAGGACAGGTCCGCCTACACTGAAGCTTTCTTT. Amino acids: CASSQDRSAYTEAFF. V is TRBV4-1 and J is TRBJ1-1, with TRBD1 matching 7 bases. Germline-derived CDR1 and CDR2 are MGHRA and YSYEKL. V gave up 3 bases and J gave up 3 bases; unmatched junction bases: 7. The CDR3 length is 15 residues.

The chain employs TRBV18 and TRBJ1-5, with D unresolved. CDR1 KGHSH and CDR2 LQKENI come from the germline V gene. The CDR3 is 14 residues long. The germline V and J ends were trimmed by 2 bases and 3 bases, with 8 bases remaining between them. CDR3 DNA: TGTGCCAGCTCACCAACAGCCACCAATCAGCCCCAGCATTTT. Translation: CASSPTATNQPQHF.

CDR3 protein: CASSQEGTSGNYEQYF. DNA of the CDR3: TGTGCCAGCAGCCAAGAAGGGACTAGCGGCAACTACGAGCAGTACTTC. V usage is TRBV4-2 and J usage is TRBJ2-7; TRBD2 agrees at 11 bases. CDR3 length: 16 amino acids. The V gene end was trimmed by 0 bases and the J gene end by 3 bases; junction bases not matched to a gene: 4. Germline CDR1 is LGHNA and CDR2 is YNFKEQ.

The CDR3 spells CASSQLTYEQYF. In DNA form, the CDR3 reads TGCGCCAGCAGCCAACTTACCTACGAGCAGTACTTC. The chain uses TRBV4-1 and TRBJ2-7; no clear D gene. The CDR3 sequence is 12 residues long. The V gene's germline CDR1 is MGHRA and CDR2 YSYEKL. The V end lost 2 bases, the J end lost 2 bases, and 4 bases lay between the germline ends.

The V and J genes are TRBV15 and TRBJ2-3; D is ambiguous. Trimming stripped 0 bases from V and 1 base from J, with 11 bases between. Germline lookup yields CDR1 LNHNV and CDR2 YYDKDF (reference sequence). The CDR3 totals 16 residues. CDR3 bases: TGTGCCACCAGCAGAGATTTAGGATCTCGCACAGATACGCAGTATTTT. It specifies CATSRDLGSRTDTQYF.